The text below deals with one TCR beta chain. It has no known antigen specificity. The input lacks base qualities; no much larger clone sits a single base away. The sample comes from a study of vaccination and CD4 T cells after COVID-19 (dated 2022 in TCRdb). With respect to the entire study: Every convalescent patient had a positive nasal swab PCR test for SARS-CoV-2, with mild disease in roughly nine patients and severe disease in one. As controls, cultures received a CEFX viral epitope pool (the positive control), an HIV-1 Nef peptide pool (the negative control), or no peptide at all. Post-vaccine blood samples were taken a median of around 70 days after the second vaccine dose, with a range of 14 to 241 days. In 10 COVID-19 convalescent patients and a few infection-naive healthy vaccine recipients, researchers compared the spike-specific CD4+ TCR repertoire from before mRNA vaccination with the repertoire from after. Culture stimuli were overlapping spike peptide pools from SARS-CoV-2 and from the common cold coronaviruses HCoV-NL63, HCoV-OC43 and HCoV-229E. Participants got two doses of the Pfizer-BioNTech BNT162b2 vaccine (n=8) or two doses of the Moderna mRNA-1273 vaccine (n=2). The convalescent cohort comprised six males and four females, including two Hispanic individuals, seven Caucasians, two Asians and one multiracial person. Post-COVID blood samples were collected from convalescent patients a median of roughly 100 days after diagnosis, with a range of roughly 35 to 170 days.

The CDR3 sequence holds 15 residues, the cysteine and phenylalanine included. Only the CDR3 DNA is retained, 45 bases long and in frame from the first base. Compared with germline, V lacks 4 bases and J lacks 1 base; bases without a gene match: 9. CDR1 and CDR2, per the germline V gene, are SQVTM and ANQGSEA. What the work shows at the level of the full study, not this receptor alone: Of the vaccine-specific clones in convalescent patients, 304 of 307, or nearly all, reacted only to SARS-CoV-2 spike and did not cross-react with common cold coronaviruses. The median count of SARS-CoV-2-reactive clonotypes went up from 20 to 25 after infection to 30 to 40 after vaccination, although the change was not significant. The study included relatively few convalescent patients and did not analyze early timepoints after natural infection. Among convalescent patients, a median around 83% of the SARS-CoV-2-reactive clones seen after vaccination appeared only after vaccination, which suggests priming specific to the vaccine.

The library was generated by PCR. DNA from cultured CD4+ T cells was subjected to TCR sequencing with the Oncomine TCR Beta short-read assay at the Johns Hopkins FTIC core. Genomic DNA was extracted from the cultured CD4+ T cells with the QIAamp micro DNA kit. Oncomine TCR Beta libraries from cultured CD4+ T cells were pooled using unique dual indexes and sequenced on an Illumina iSeq 100. On the authors' methods: Non-productive sequences were removed, and CDR3s that did not start with C, did not end with F or W, or were shorter than 7 amino acids were discarded. The MANAFEST web application identified antigen-specific clonotypes by comparing peptide-stimulated wells against reference wells and other culture wells. An FDR below 0.05, an odds ratio above 5, and a productive frequency above 0.1% in at least two of three replicate wells were required for clones to be considered positive. A clonotype counted as cross-reactive if it showed significant expansion both in the SARS-CoV-2 spike wells and in at least one common cold coronavirus spike condition. CDR3 homology was assessed with Levenshtein distances (stringdist) and unrooted phylogenetic trees (ape) in R version 3.6.1. TCRdb took the public reads, trimmed them with fastp at Q25, ran MiXCR for clone calling and kept in-frame beta chains. A single entry per CDR3 protein holds the most common genes and DNA from its merged rows. In this record, the V and J calls reflect TCRdb's handling and not the investigators' own analysis. The sample data list 7,500 to 9,500 distinct CDR3 sequences, and 48% of these were observed just once. Around 8% of the sample is held by the ten biggest clonotypes.

The treatment or condition label corresponds to: roughly 10-day PBMC culture with coronavirus spike peptide pools or control peptides (ViraFEST assay). The ViraFEST assay was used in the study, in which antigen-specific T cells were expanded with peptide pools and expanded clonotypes were subsequently identified by TCR sequencing. The convalescent patients' positive SARS-CoV-2 PCR tests were from March to December 2020, which was before the Alpha, Beta and Delta variants emerged in the United States. PBMCs were cultured at around 2 million per well in IMDM supplemented with about 5.5% human AB serum and around 10 IU/ml IL-2, with approximately 11 ug/ml peptide pools added. On days 3 and 7, half of the culture medium was replaced with fresh IL-2-containing medium. After 10 days of culture, CD4+ T cells were isolated by negative selection using the EasySep CD4+ T cell isolation kit. Ficoll-Paque Plus gradient centrifugation was used to isolate PBMCs from whole blood, and the isolated PBMCs were then either used fresh or cryopreserved at -140C. Each culture condition was generally run in triplicate wells.

This chain is built from TRBV29-1 and TRBJ1-1; a stretch of 7 junction bases matches TRBD1. Sequencing was performed on CD4+ T cells from blood, cultured in vitro. The TCR sequence derives from a human donor who had recovered from COVID-19. CDR3 reads: CSVVRQGGKNTEAFF. The DNA is as follows: TGCAGCGTTGTGCGACAGGGTGGGAAGAACACTGAAGCTTTCTTT. When the CDR3 is completed using the reference TRBV29-1 and TRBJ1-1 genes on either side, the full variable domain is SAVISQKPSRDICQRGTSLTIQCQVDSQVTMMFWYRQQPGQSLTLIATANQGSEATYESGFVIDKFPISRPNLTFSTLTVSNMSPEDSSIYLCSVVRQGGKNTEAFFGQGTRLTVV.